A single T cell receptor beta chain is shown here with its context. Its target antigen remains unknown. The input lacks base qualities; no much larger clone sits a single base away. Healthy HIV-negative adults with no recently reported acute infections or vaccinations were included as donors. Only Caucasian adults living in Nashville, Tennessee, USA were represented among the donors. CD4+ T cells were enriched through magnetic negative selection, after which naive cells were positively selected on CD45RA and the remaining negative fraction served as the memory subset. Blood was obtained by leukapheresis, after which PBMCs were separated by Ficoll-Histopaque density gradient centrifugation and cryopreserved in liquid nitrogen vapor phase. Purity and quantity of every magnetically sorted T cell population were checked by analytical flow cytometry. Genomic DNA was isolated from each sorted fraction and quantified by UV absorbance on a Nanodrop 2000c.

There are 14 amino acids in the CDR3, from cysteine to phenylalanine inclusive. Only the CDR3 DNA is retained, 42 bases long and in frame from the first base. Deletion took 5 bases off V and 1 base off J, with a span of 10 bases between the germline ends. The germline V gene encodes CDR1 LNHDA and CDR2 SQIVND (reference sequence). This specimen belongs to a study of shared clonotypes between healthy human individuals (dated by TCRdb to about 2020). Looking at the study overall: The cohort comprised a couple of women and a few men aged 18 to 49 years. To increase sequencing depth and limit assay-specific biases, TCR repertoire library preparation and sequencing were carried out by different laboratories using diverse techniques. Per donor, three plates each were used for CD4 naive and CD4 memory, two for CD8 naive, and one for CD8 memory. To estimate repertoire size and how much clonotype sharing occurs between individuals, the study deeply sequenced the blood TCR repertoires of roughly 5 healthy adults. Leukapheresis yielded between about 0.9 and 8.9 billion PBMCs per donor.

Using the deep immunoSEQ assay, multiplex PCR amplified TCR CDR3 regions from genomic DNA. For each cell subset, the extracted genomic DNA was distributed evenly across all wells of several immunoSEQ 96-well plates, and each plate served as one replicate. For sorted subsets, approximately 200 ng of genomic DNA, equivalent to 30,000 or so T cell genomes, went into each replicate PCR. The purified libraries were quantified using a Qubit 3.0 fluorometer, sized with a Bioanalyzer 2100, and then quantified again using the KAPA Library Quantification kit. Every immunoSEQ 96-well plate was sequenced on a separate single-read 150-cycle Illumina NextSeq 550 flow cell. On the authors' methods: The immunoSEQ output contained only junctional sequences without quality scores, so filtering could not match that applied to full-length reads. Sequences were annotated with PyIR, a Python wrapper for IgBLAST v1.9, using IMGT germline references to assign V/J genes and CDR3. Reads were removed for weak V/J assignments (E-value above 1e-6), missing CDR3, stop codons, out-of-frame junctions, or ambiguous translated residues. V3J clonotypes were defined as sequences sharing an identical inferred V gene, J gene, and CDR3 amino acid sequence. Percentage overlap between repertoires was calculated by dividing the number of shared unique clonotypes by the size of the smaller repertoire. Richness of each repertoire was evaluated using RTK rarefaction, the Chao1 estimator, and Recon v2.1 estimates of unobserved clonotypes. OLGA was used to compute generation probabilities for all TCRbeta clonotypes that the gDNA method yielded from several donors. TCRdb mirrors the immuneACCESS table, restricted to in-frame sequences. Some clones are absent from its copies; in checked studies, under half trace to an unresolved V gene, and the reason for the others is unknown. V and J calls plus clone size are reproduced from that table; the DNA served to infer D and trimming. In all, the sample holds 1.4 million to 1.5 million clones, and about 96% of those were seen once. In total, the top ten clones hold roughly 1.2% of the sample.

Study-wide findings and limitations: Naive subsets generally had larger estimated clonotype richness than memory subsets did. The small number of donors limited the genetic and exposure-history diversity represented. Sampling was limited to blood, and TCR repertoires in tissue likely differ from TCR repertoires in blood. Compared with non-shared clonotypes, the clonotypes found in all four sorted-subset donors had higher generation probabilities. Based on pairwise subsampling, the degree of clonotype sharing among donors was expected to be affected by sequencing depth. Even with the large sequencing depth, rarefaction of the sorted-subset datasets indicated that sequencing was incomplete. Sharing across several donors was observed for about 4.8% of naive CD4, less than 4% of naive CD8, around 2.5% of memory CD4, and roughly 0.4% of memory CD8 clonotypes.

The V and J segments used are TRBV19 and TRBJ2-3; the D region possibly corresponds to TRBD2 (6 bases align). The sample consisted of naive CD4+ T cells sorted from blood. According to the study, the label for this sample's cell subset or site signals: CD45RA+ positively selected. This receptor was identified in a man under 40 in good health. The CDR3 has the sequence CASSSGTRTDTQYF. Here is the DNA: TGTGCCAGTAGTTCAGGGACTCGCACAGATACGCAGTATTTT.